These T cell receptor beta chains were read from a single sample in a study of T cells in Graves' hyperthyroidism and ophthalmopathy. TCRdb re-called the multiplex PCR reads through MiXCR, storing one row per CDR3 protein. The repertoire holds hundreds of thousands of distinct CDR3 sequences, with over 12% as singletons. Material: blood. All receptors come from a woman between 55 and 75 years old with Graves' ophthalmopathy. CDR3s include the opening cysteine and the closing phenylalanine or tryptophan. D genes are given only for firm matches. A row's size may be missing; if present it is once, few, many or a size class.

TRBV18,-,TRBJ2-1,-,CASPPQRAYNEQFF,TGTGCCAGCCCACCACAGCGGGCCTACAATGAGCAGTTCTTC
TRBV11-2,-,TRBJ2-3,many,CASSLEPGTGAQYF,TGTGCCAGCAGCCTTGAGCCCGGCACCGGGGCGCAGTATTTT
TRBV5-1,TRBD2,TRBJ2-1,few,CASSLEGTISNEQFF,TGCGCCAGCAGCTTGGAAGGGACTATTAGCAATGAGCAGTTCTTC
TRBV18,-,TRBJ2-7,many,CASSQNRDPTYEQYF,TGTGCCAGCTCGCAAAATAGGGACCCAACCTACGAGCAGTACTTC
TRBV3-1,TRBD1,TRBJ2-1,few,CASSSTGTGYNEQFF,TGTGCCAGCAGCTCCACCGGGACAGGTTACAATGAGCAGTTCTTC
TRBV18,-,TRBJ2-1,many,CASSWGYEQFF,TGTGCCAGCTCTTGGGGCTATGAGCAGTTCTTC
TRBV14,-,TRBJ2-2,-,CASSKHLPYNTGELFF,TGTGCCAGCAGCAAACACCTTCCTTATAACACCGGGGAGCTGTTTTTT
TRBV5-6,TRBD1,TRBJ2-2,many,CASRADRTNTGELFF,TGTGCCAGCAGGGCGGACAGGACTAACACCGGGGAGCTGTTTTTT
TRBV3-1,-,TRBJ1-2,many,CASSQSVKGGHGYTF,TGTGCCAGCAGCCAGTCCGTAAAGGGGGGGCATGGCTACACCTTC
TRBV7-9,TRBD2,TRBJ2-3,many,CASSFSGSGTDTQYF,TGTGCCAGCAGCTTTAGCGGGAGTGGTACAGATACGCAGTATTTT
TRBV20-1,-,TRBJ1-5,many,CSARDMAYSNQPQHF,TGCAGTGCTAGAGATATGGCGTATAGCAATCAGCCCCAGCATTTT
TRBV11-2,TRBD2,TRBJ2-5,many,CASSIGTSGSPQETQYF,TGTGCCAGCAGCATTGGGACTAGCGGGAGCCCCCAAGAGACCCAGTACTTC
TRBV6-1,TRBD1,TRBJ1-2,few,CASSDGTGPTYGYTF,TGTGCCAGCAGTGATGGGACAGGGCCAACCTATGGCTACACCTTC
TRBV30,-,TRBJ2-7,many,CAWSHYSSGADEQYF,TGTGCCTGGAGTCACTACTCTTCAGGGGCTGATGAGCAGTACTTC
TRBV20-1,-,TRBJ2-7,many,CSARESYSYEQYF,TGCAGTGCTAGAGAGTCATACTCCTACGAGCAGTACTTC
TRBV12-3/TRBV12-4,-,TRBJ2-3,many,CASSRLGQGWGDTQYF,TGTGCCAGCAGTCGTCTGGGGCAGGGATGGGGAGATACGCAGTATTTT
TRBV7-6,TRBD1,TRBJ2-7,many,CASSLEFAAGGGYEQYF,TGTGCCAGCAGCTTAGAGTTTGCGGCAGGGGGTGGCTACGAGCAGTACTTC
TRBV7-9,TRBD2,TRBJ2-1,few,CASSRAGEYDNEQFF,TGTGCCAGCAGCCGAGCGGGAGAATACGACAATGAGCAGTTCTTC
TRBV6-1,-,TRBJ1-6,many,CASSENGRTNSPLHF,TGTGCCAGCAGTGAAAATGGACGGACGAATTCACCCCTCCACTTT
TRBV7-9,-,TRBJ2-4,few,CASSDGPTQYF,TGTGCCAGCAGCGACGGACCGACTCAGTACTTC
TRBV30,-,TRBJ2-7,many,CAWSGVSGAWGEQYF,TGTGCCTGGAGTGGAGTATCAGGGGCCTGGGGCGAGCAGTACTTC
TRBV10-1,-,TRBJ1-3,many,CASSDEIPGVGNTIYF,TGCGCCAGCAGCGACGAAATTCCAGGGGTCGGAAACACCATATATTTT